This T cell receptor beta chain was observed in a study of T cell responses to AZD1222 COVID-19 vaccine. The germline V gene has CDR1 LGHDT and CDR2 YNNKEL (reference sequence). The CDR3 is 14 amino acids. The V and J ends lost 5 bases and 3 bases respectively, with 14 bases between them. As regards this clone: The antigen remains undetermined.

The protocol was immunoSEQ multiplex PCR, while the TCRdb copy is restricted to in-frame clones and leaves out a portion. The data contain about 150,000 clones, around 93% of them singletons. The study's findings and limits: Sampling captured repertoires only after the peak T cell response. Females made up more of the donors, who were largely white British, and clonal diversity may have come out too low. CD4 TCRs associated with vaccination spanned spike, dominating at 160-218 and 743-854.

The chain combines TRBV3-1 (or the pseudogene TRBV3-2) with TRBJ2-7; maybe TRBD2 (6 bases). Specimen: peripheral blood, collected on day 0 of AZD1222 vaccination. This TCR was recovered from an adult in good health. The CDR3 DNA sequence: TGTGCCAGCAGCGGGCGGGACGGGCTCTACGAGCAGTACTTC. Amino acids: CASSGRDGLYEQYF.